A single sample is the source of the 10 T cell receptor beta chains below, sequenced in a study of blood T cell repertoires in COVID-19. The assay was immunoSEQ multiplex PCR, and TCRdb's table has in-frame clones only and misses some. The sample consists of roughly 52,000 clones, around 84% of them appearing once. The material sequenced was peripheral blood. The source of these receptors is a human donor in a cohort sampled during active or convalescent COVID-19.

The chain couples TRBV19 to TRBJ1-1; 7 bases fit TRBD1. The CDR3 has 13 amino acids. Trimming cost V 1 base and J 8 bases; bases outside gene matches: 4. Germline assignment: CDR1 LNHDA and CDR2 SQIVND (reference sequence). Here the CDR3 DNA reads TGTGCCAGTAGTATAGGAAGGGACAGCGAAGCTTTCTTT. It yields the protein CASSIGRDSEAFF.

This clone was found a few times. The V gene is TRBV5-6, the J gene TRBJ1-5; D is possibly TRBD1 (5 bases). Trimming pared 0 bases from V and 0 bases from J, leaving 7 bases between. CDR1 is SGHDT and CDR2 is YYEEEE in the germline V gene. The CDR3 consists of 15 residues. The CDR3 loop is CASSLAGISNQPQHF. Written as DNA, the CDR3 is TGTGCCAGCAGCTTGGCAGGGATTAGCAATCAGCCCCAGCATTTT.

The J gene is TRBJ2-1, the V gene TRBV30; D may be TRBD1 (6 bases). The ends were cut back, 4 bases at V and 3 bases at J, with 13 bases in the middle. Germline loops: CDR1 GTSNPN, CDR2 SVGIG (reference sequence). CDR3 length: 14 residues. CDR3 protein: CAWIGQRLYNEQFF. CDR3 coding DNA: TGTGCCTGGATCGGACAGAGGCTCTACAATGAGCAGTTCTTC.

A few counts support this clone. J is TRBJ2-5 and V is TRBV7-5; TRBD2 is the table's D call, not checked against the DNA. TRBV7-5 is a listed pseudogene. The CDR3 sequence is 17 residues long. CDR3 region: CARSLGGLAGEQETQYF. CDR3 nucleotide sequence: TGTGCCAGAAGCTTAGGGGGACTAGCGGGGGAGCAAGAGACCCAGTACTTC.

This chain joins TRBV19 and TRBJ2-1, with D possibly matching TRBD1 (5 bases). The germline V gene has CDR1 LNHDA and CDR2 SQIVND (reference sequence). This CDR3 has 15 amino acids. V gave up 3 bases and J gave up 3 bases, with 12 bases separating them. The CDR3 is CASSIQGMYYNEQFF. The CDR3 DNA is TGTGCCAGTAGTATCCAGGGTATGTACTACAATGAGCAGTTCTTC. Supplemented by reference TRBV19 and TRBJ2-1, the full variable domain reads DGGITQSPKYLFRKEGQNVTLSCEQNLNHDAMYWYRQDPGQGLRLIYYSQIVNDFQKGDIAEGYSVSREKKESFPLTVTSAQKNPTAFYLCASSIQGMYYNEQFFGPGTRLTVL.

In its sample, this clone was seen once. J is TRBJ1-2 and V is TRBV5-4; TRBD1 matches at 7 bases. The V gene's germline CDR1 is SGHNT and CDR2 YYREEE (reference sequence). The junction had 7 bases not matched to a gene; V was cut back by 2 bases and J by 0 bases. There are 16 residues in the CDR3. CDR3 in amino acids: CASSLPNRGANYGYTF. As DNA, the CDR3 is TGTGCCAGCAGCTTACCCAACAGGGGAGCTAACTATGGCTACACCTTC.

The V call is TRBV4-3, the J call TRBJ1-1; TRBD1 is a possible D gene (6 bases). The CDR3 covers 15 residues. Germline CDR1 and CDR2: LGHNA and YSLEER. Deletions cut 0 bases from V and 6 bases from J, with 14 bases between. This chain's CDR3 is CASSQDVGAGAEAFF. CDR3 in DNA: TGCGCCAGCAGCCAAGACGTGGGGGCAGGCGCTGAAGCTTTCTTT.

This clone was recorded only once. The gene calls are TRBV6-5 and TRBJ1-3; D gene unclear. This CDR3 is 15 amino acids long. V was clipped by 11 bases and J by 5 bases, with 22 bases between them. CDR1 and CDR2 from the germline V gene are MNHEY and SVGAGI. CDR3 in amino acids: CAVSSGSHDRNTIYF. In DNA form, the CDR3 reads TGTGCCGTCTCCTCGGGGAGTCACGACCGAAACACCATATATTTT.

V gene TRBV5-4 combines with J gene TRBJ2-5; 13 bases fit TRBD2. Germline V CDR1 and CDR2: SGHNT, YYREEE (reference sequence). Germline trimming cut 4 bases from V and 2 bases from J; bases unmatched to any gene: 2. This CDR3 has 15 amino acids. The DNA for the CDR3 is TGTGCCAGCAGCGTGACTAGCGGGGGGCAAGAGACCCAGTACTTC. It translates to CASSVTSGGQETQYF.

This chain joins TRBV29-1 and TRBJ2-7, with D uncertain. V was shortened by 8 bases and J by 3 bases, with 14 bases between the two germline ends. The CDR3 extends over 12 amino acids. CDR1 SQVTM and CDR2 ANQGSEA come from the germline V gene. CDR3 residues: CSPPGYVYEQYF. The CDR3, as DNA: TGCAGCCCTCCGGGTTACGTCTACGAGCAGTACTTC.